These T cell receptor beta chains were read from a single sample in a study of T cell repertoires in cytomegalovirus infection. MiXCR was run by TCRdb on the reads, yielding one entry per CDR3 protein. The repertoire includes around 530,000 distinct CDR3 sequences, 16% of them detected once, and roughly a quarter sits in the top ten. Material for sequencing was CD8+ T cells from PBMCs. The receptors come from a human donor in good health (CMV status not recorded). Some clones in this sample may be carry-over from other donors' samples. CDR3s include the opening cysteine and the closing phenylalanine or tryptophan. Fields, in order: V gene, D gene, clone size, J gene, CDR3 DNA, CDR3 protein. D genes are given only for firm matches. Clone size is stated in some rows and not others, as once, few, many or a class when expanded.

TRBV6-5	TRBD2	many	TRBJ2-5	TGTGCCAGCAGTCCTATGGTAGCGGGGCAAGAGACCCAGTACTTC	CASSPMVAGQETQYF
TRBV4-1	TRBD1	few	TRBJ1-1	TGCGCCAGCAGCCATACCTGGACAGGGAACACTGAAGCTTTCTTT	CASSHTWTGNTEAFF
TRBV12-3/TRBV12-4	.	many	TRBJ2-3	TGTGCCAGCAGTTTACCGGGGGCGCCCCCAGATACGCAGTATTTT	CASSLPGAPPDTQYF
TRBV4-2	.	.	TRBJ1-1	TGTGCCAGCAGCCCGGATGGGGGGTGGACTGAAGCTTTCTTT	CASSPDGGWTEAFF
TRBV11-1	TRBD2	.	TRBJ2-5	TGTGCCAGCAGTCTCAATCAGCGGGAGGGCCGGGAGACCCAGTACTTC	CASSLNQREGRETQYF
TRBV7-6	TRBD2	many	TRBJ2-1	TGTGCCAGCAGCTTCGACGGGACTAGCGAGGACAATGAGCAGTTCTTC	CASSFDGTSEDNEQFF
TRBV7-3	.	.	TRBJ1-1	TGTGCCAGCAGCTTAAACCAGGGAGACACTGAAGCTTTCTTT	CASSLNQGDTEAFF
TRBV11-2	.	few	TRBJ2-7	TGTGCCAGCGCAGAGGGGGATTACTACGAGCAGTACTTC	CASAEGDYYEQYF
TRBV5-4	TRBD1	many	TRBJ1-6	TGTGCCAGCAGCAAGGACAGGGGGGGTAATTCACCCCTCCACTTT	CASSKDRGGNSPLHF
TRBV7-9	.	many	TRBJ1-2	TGTGCCAGCAGCTTAGGAAGTAGCGGGGGACGGTATGGCTACACCTTC	CASSLGSSGGRYGYTF
TRBV5-6	TRBD2	.	TRBJ2-1	TGTGCCAGCAGCTTGGGCTTTAGCGGGGGGGCCGGTGAGCAGTTCTTC	CASSLGFSGGAGEQFF
TRBV12-3/TRBV12-4	TRBD1	.	TRBJ1-1	TGTGCCAGCAGTTACTCACAGGGGCTAGATGCTTTCTTT	CASSYSQGLDAFF
TRBV15	TRBD1	few	TRBJ2-7	TGTGCCACCAGCCCCCTGGGGACAGGGCCCTACGAGCAGTACTTC	CATSPLGTGPYEQYF
TRBV12-3/TRBV12-4	.	many	TRBJ2-5	TGTGCCAGCAGCTTAGGGGGAGGGACCCAGTACTTC	CASSLGGGTQYF
TRBV14	TRBD2	.	TRBJ2-7	TGTGCCAGCAGCCAAGATCGGACTAGCGAGGGGACCTACGAGCAGTACTTC	CASSQDRTSEGTYEQYF
TRBV5-4	.	.	TRBJ1-5	TGTGCCAGCAGCTTGGACGCGGGCAGCCTCCAGCCCCAGCATTTT	CASSLDAGSLQPQHF
TRBV28	.	.	TRBJ2-7	TGTGCCAGCAGTCCAGAGTACTACGAGCAGTACTTC	CASSPEYYEQYF
TRBV28	.	many	TRBJ1-2	TGTGCCAGCAGCCCGAGGGGGGGCGCATTAGGCTACACCTTC	CASSPRGGALGYTF
TRBV28	.	.	TRBJ1-2	TGTGCCAGCAGTTCCTATAAGGACAACTACTATGGCTACACCTTC	CASSSYKDNYYGYTF
TRBV11-2	TRBD1	many	TRBJ2-2	TGTGCCAGCAGCTTAGATTTCCGACAGGGGATCACCGGGGAGCTGTTTTTT	CASSLDFRQGITGELFF
TRBV6-4	TRBD1	many	TRBJ2-1	TGTGCCAGCAGTGATAAGGACAGGCCACCTGATGAGCAGTTCTTC	CASSDKDRPPDEQFF
TRBV6-5	TRBD1	few	TRBJ2-7	TGTGCCAGCAGTTACGAAGGGACAGCGCCCTACGAGCAGTACTTC	CASSYEGTAPYEQYF
TRBV7-9	TRBD1	.	TRBJ2-1	TGTGCCAGCAGCTGGGACAGGGACTATGAGCAGTTCTTC	CASSWDRDYEQFF
TRBV7-3	TRBD2	.	TRBJ2-3	TGTGCCAGCAGCCCCCATCCCAGCGGGAACACAGATACGCAGTATTTT	CASSPHPSGNTDTQYF
TRBV7-6	.	many	TRBJ2-2	TGTGCCAGCAGCTTAGCGGCGGAGGGCCCCGGGGAGCTGTTTTTT	CASSLAAEGPGELFF
TRBV7-3	TRBD1	many	TRBJ2-3	TGTGCCAGCAGCCCCGGTGGGACAGCCACAGATACGCAGTATTTT	CASSPGGTATDTQYF
TRBV12-5	TRBD2	.	TRBJ2-1	TGTGCTAGTGGTTTGGTGACTAGCGGGAGGGTCAATGAGCAGTTCTTC	CASGLVTSGRVNEQFF
TRBV27	.	once	TRBJ2-2	TGTGCCAGCAGTTTATCTTCAGGGGAAAACACCGGGGAGCTGTTTTTT	CASSLSSGENTGELFF
TRBV5-5	.	.	TRBJ2-7	TGTGCCAGTACTCACAGCTACGAGCAGTACTTC	CASTHSYEQYF
TRBV20-1	TRBD1	many	TRBJ1-6	TGCAGTGCGTTGGGACAGAAAATCTTCTATAATTCACCCCTCCACTTT	CSALGQKIFYNSPLHF
TRBV24-1	TRBD2	many	TRBJ2-1	TGTGCCACCAGTGATTTATTCGGACGGGAGGGCTCCTACAATGAGCAGTTCTTC	CATSDLFGREGSYNEQFF
TRBV6-1	.	many	TRBJ2-7	TGTGCCAGCAGTGAAGGGGGACGTATTGTCGACTACGAGCAGTACTTC	CASSEGGRIVDYEQYF
TRBV19	.	.	TRBJ2-6	TGTGCCAGTAGAATGCCGTCCGACACCGCCTATGGGGCCAACGTCCTGACTTTC	CASRMPSDTAYGANVLTF
TRBV27	.	.	TRBJ1-1	TGTGCCAGCAGTTTTGATTACGGGAACACTGAAGCTTTCTTT	CASSFDYGNTEAFF
TRBV4-2	TRBD2	many	TRBJ2-1	TGTGCCAGCAGCGCTCTAGCGGGAGGGAGCTCCTACAATGAGCAGTTCTTC	CASSALAGGSSYNEQFF
TRBV9	TRBD1	few	TRBJ1-1	TGTGCCAGCAGCGTAGCCGGGACAGAGAATGAAGCTTTCTTT	CASSVAGTENEAFF
TRBV6-1	.	many	TRBJ1-5	TGTGCCAGCAGTCTAAAGATCCTGCAGGGTCAGCCCCAGCATTTT	CASSLKILQGQPQHF
TRBV14	.	.	TRBJ2-7	TGTGCCAGCAGCCCCCCCGGGGCTTACTCCTACGAGCAGTACTTC	CASSPPGAYSYEQYF
TRBV20-1	TRBD2	.	TRBJ2-1	TGCAGTGCCCAGAGGCTAGCGGGATTTTATGAGCAGTTCTTC	CSAQRLAGFYEQFF
TRBV7-8	.	many	TRBJ2-7	TGTGCCAGCAGCTCCCTGACCGAGCAGTACTTC	CASSSLTEQYF
TRBV28	.	many	TRBJ2-1	TGTGCCAGCAGCCCCCTCACCGGGGGACTTTTGGATGAGCAGTTCTTC	CASSPLTGGLLDEQFF